These T cell receptor beta chains were read from a single sample in a study of graft-versus-host responses after intestinal transplantation. Measured with immunoSEQ multiplex PCR; TCRdb has only the in-frame clones, and not every one. The data hold about 71,000 clones, with about 90% observed a single time. These TCRs' antigens remain unknown. Sequencing was performed on unstimulated CD8+ T cells sorted from spleen or lymph node cells, taken before intestinal transplant. Receptors were obtained from a human donor who received an intestinal transplant. CDR3s include the opening cysteine and the closing phenylalanine or tryptophan. The D gene is left open where the match is weak. Some rows have no size entry. The others give once, few or many, or a class for an expanded clone.

D: -
V: TRBV5-6
size: -
J: TRBJ1-1
CDR3: CASSSIGEAFF
DNA: TGTGCCAGCAGCTCCATCGGTGAAGCTTTCTTT

D: -
V: TRBV28
size: -
J: TRBJ2-6
CDR3: CASSLYGSGANVLTF
DNA: TGTGCCAGCAGTTTATACGGCTCTGGGGCCAACGTCCTGACTTTC

D: -
V: TRBV29-1
size: few
J: TRBJ2-4
CDR3: CSVEEAGNIQYF
DNA: TGCAGCGTGGAGGAGGCCGGAAACATTCAGTACTTC

D: -
V: TRBV27
size: -
J: TRBJ1-1
CDR3: CASSFQAGWEAFF
DNA: TGTGCCAGCAGTTTTCAGGCAGGGTGGGAAGCTTTCTTT

D: TRBD2
V: TRBV10-3
size: -
J: TRBJ2-7
CDR3: CAISESGGGSSYEQYF
DNA: TGTGCCATCAGTGAGTCTGGCGGGGGGAGCTCCTACGAGCAGTACTTC

D: TRBD1
V: TRBV5-4
size: -
J: TRBJ2-7
CDR3: CASSWDSHYEQYF
DNA: TGTGCCAGCAGCTGGGACAGTCACTACGAGCAGTACTTC

D: -
V: TRBV9
size: -
J: TRBJ2-7
CDR3: CASSAGDNYEQYF
DNA: TGTGCCAGCAGCGCCGGGGACAACTACGAGCAGTACTTC

D: -
V: TRBV9
size: once
J: TRBJ2-1
CDR3: CASSVGGLVSYNEQFF
DNA: TGTGCCAGCAGCGTAGGAGGGTTGGTCTCCTACAATGAGCAGTTCTTC

D: -
V: TRBV6-1
size: -
J: TRBJ1-4
CDR3: CASTPVPRKLFF
DNA: TGTGCCAGCACCCCGGTACCGAGGAAACTGTTTTTT

D: TRBD1
V: TRBV11-2
size: -
J: TRBJ1-6
CDR3: CASSLMGLTGEGSPLHF
DNA: TGTGCCAGCAGCTTAATGGGATTGACAGGGGAAGGATCACCCCTCCACTTT

D: -
V: TRBV11-2
size: -
J: TRBJ1-2
CDR3: CASSPWDTGDYGYTF
DNA: TGTGCCAGCAGCCCCTGGGACACGGGTGACTATGGCTACACCTTC

D: -
V: TRBV21-1
size: -
J: TRBJ2-2
CDR3: CASSFRVNTGELFF
DNA: TGTGCCAGCAGCTTCAGGGTTAACACCGGGGAGCTGTTTTTT

D: -
V: TRBV4-1
size: -
J: TRBJ2-7
CDR3: CASSQAPLGDFSSYEQYF
DNA: TGCGCCAGCAGCCAAGCCCCCTTAGGGGATTTTAGCTCCTACGAGCAGTACTTC

D: -
V: TRBV5-1
size: few
J: TRBJ2-1
CDR3: CASSLWTPLSYNEQFF
DNA: TGCGCCAGCAGCTTGTGGACTCCCCTCTCCTACAATGAGCAGTTCTTC

D: -
V: TRBV6-6
size: -
J: TRBJ2-7
CDR3: CASSYSFAGRTYEQYF
DNA: TGTGCCAGCAGTTACTCGTTTGCGGGGAGAACCTACGAGCAGTACTTC

D: TRBD2
V: TRBV7-2
size: -
J: TRBJ2-7
CDR3: CASSFIGGGPYEQYF
DNA: TGTGCCAGCAGCTTTATTGGCGGGGGTCCCTACGAGCAGTACTTC

D: TRBD2
V: TRBV10-3
size: -
J: TRBJ2-5
CDR3: CAITYQRGGTQYF
DNA: TGTGCCATCACGTATCAACGGGGGGGGACCCAGTACTTC

D: -
V: TRBV5-6
size: -
J: TRBJ2-5
CDR3: CASSLGHQDGGQETQYF
DNA: TGTGCCAGCAGCTTGGGCCACCAGGATGGTGGCCAAGAGACCCAGTACTTC

D: -
V: TRBV19
size: -
J: TRBJ1-2
CDR3: CASSRRQNYGYTF
DNA: TGTGCCAGTAGTCGGCGACAGAACTATGGCTACACCTTC

D: -
V: TRBV6-5
size: -
J: TRBJ2-7
CDR3: CASSPGGFGEQYF
DNA: TGTGCCAGCAGCCCCGGGGGATTTGGCGAGCAGTACTTC

D: TRBD1
V: TRBV7-9
size: -
J: TRBJ2-7
CDR3: CASSFPGQGAYEQYF
DNA: TGTGCCAGCAGCTTCCCGGGACAGGGGGCTTACGAGCAGTACTTC

D: TRBD1
V: TRBV2
size: -
J: TRBJ1-2
CDR3: CASSETPKGQGDGYTF
DNA: TGTGCCAGCAGTGAAACGCCCAAGGGACAGGGAGATGGCTACACCTTC

D: -
V: TRBV9
size: -
J: TRBJ2-5
CDR3: CASSVSGGVQETQYF
DNA: TGTGCCAGCAGCGTCAGCGGCGGGGTCCAAGAGACCCAGTACTTC

D: -
V: TRBV9
size: -
J: TRBJ2-7
CDR3: CASSPRPAGTYEQYF
DNA: TGTGCCAGCAGCCCCCGCCCGGCGGGGACCTACGAGCAGTACTTC

D: TRBD1
V: TRBV5-6
size: -
J: TRBJ2-7
CDR3: CASSHPGQPREQYF
DNA: TGTGCCAGCTCCCATCCGGGACAGCCTCGGGAGCAGTACTTC

D: -
V: TRBV4-1
size: -
J: TRBJ1-3
CDR3: CASSPLALTEGNTIYF
DNA: TGCGCCAGCAGCCCCCTGGCCCTCACGGAGGGAAACACCATATATTTT

D: TRBD1
V: TRBV4-1
size: -
J: TRBJ1-1
CDR3: CASSQPQGEAFF
DNA: TGCGCCAGCAGCCAACCACAGGGGGAGGCTTTCTTT

D: -
V: TRBV25-1
size: -
J: TRBJ2-1
CDR3: CASSVGPAINNEQFF
DNA: TGTGCCAGCAGTGTGGGCCCGGCGATTAACAATGAGCAGTTCTTC

D: -
V: TRBV27
size: -
J: TRBJ1-2
CDR3: CASSLSPGSYGYTF
DNA: TGTGCCAGCAGTTTAAGTCCCGGTTCCTATGGCTACACCTTC